Listed below are T cell receptor beta chains from one sample, sequenced in a study of post-analysis software for immune sequencing data. TCRdb itself ran the PCR reads through MiXCR, one entry per CDR3 protein. This sample has 380,000 or so distinct CDR3 sequences, with less than 40% found just once. Specimen: blood. The receptors come from a girl aged 10-17 years with multiple sclerosis. Each CDR3 is given with its conserved first and last residue. The D gene is left open where the match is weak. Size tells how often a clone was seen (once, few, many) or the class of an expanded clone, and some rows leave it out.

cdr3_nt,cdr3_aa,j_call,clone_size,d_call,v_call
TGCAGCGTTGAAGATCTAGGGACAGGTGGTAATGAGCAGTTCTTC,CSVEDLGTGGNEQFF,TRBJ2-1,many,TRBD1,TRBV29-1
TGTGCCAGCAGCCCCTTTGGGGGGACCCAGTACTTC,CASSPFGGTQYF,TRBJ2-5,many,-,TRBV7-9
TGCAGCGTTGCATCTGATGTCGGTCAGCCCCAGCATTTT,CSVASDVGQPQHF,TRBJ1-5,-,-,TRBV29-1
TGCGCCAGCAGCTCCTACGTCGGACTAGACCGTTGGGATACGCAGTATTTT,CASSSYVGLDRWDTQYF,TRBJ2-3,-,TRBD2,TRBV5-1
TGCGCCAGCAGCTTGGGGCCCCGGGGGGGCAACACTGAAGCTTTCTTT,CASSLGPRGGNTEAFF,TRBJ1-1,-,-,TRBV5-1
TGTGCCACCAGCAGAGATCTGGGCGAAGAGACCCAGTACTTC,CATSRDLGEETQYF,TRBJ2-5,-,-,TRBV15
TGTGCCAGCACAAGTGCGATAAATCAGCCCCAGCATTTT,CASTSAINQPQHF,TRBJ1-5,-,-,TRBV6-5
TGTGCCAGCAGCTTAGAAGGTTTTCAAGCTTTCTTT,CASSLEGFQAFF,TRBJ1-1,few,-,TRBV7-9
TGTGCCAGCAGCCAGGGGTTCTATGGCTACACCTTC,CASSQGFYGYTF,TRBJ1-2,-,-,TRBV6-5
TGTGCCAGCTCATCAACCTACCAAACCATGAACACTGAAGCTTTCTTT,CASSSTYQTMNTEAFF,TRBJ1-1,-,-,TRBV18
TGTGCCAGCCAAACTGGGCAGCTGAACACTGAAGCTTTCTTT,CASQTGQLNTEAFF,TRBJ1-1,few,-,TRBV6-1
TGTGCCAGCAGCTTGGCCCAGGGGTCGAACACTGAAGCTTTCTTT,CASSLAQGSNTEAFF,TRBJ1-1,-,-,TRBV5-4
TGTGCCAGCAGCCGGACGGACAGGGGGAAAGGCTACACCTTC,CASSRTDRGKGYTF,TRBJ1-2,few,TRBD1,TRBV6-5
TGTGCCAGCAGTGAGACTTTGGCTTATGGCTACACCTTC,CASSETLAYGYTF,TRBJ1-2,few,-,TRBV6-1
TGTGCCAGCAGTGGGGACCGGAGCTCCTACGAGCAGTACTTC,CASSGDRSSYEQYF,TRBJ2-7,-,-,TRBV6-6
TGTGCCAGCAGTTTATCATGGGGGTCCCAAGAGACCCAGTACTTC,CASSLSWGSQETQYF,TRBJ2-5,-,-,TRBV27
TGTGCCAGCAGTTTATTGGGACTAGCGGGGGGGGACTTCACAGATACGCAGTATTTT,CASSLLGLAGGDFTDTQYF,TRBJ2-3,few,TRBD2,TRBV27
TGTGCCAGCAGTCCCCGGACAGGGGGAGAGACCCAGTACTTC,CASSPRTGGETQYF,TRBJ2-5,many,TRBD1,TRBV27
TGTGCCAGCAGCCCGGGGGCAGGCTATGGCTACACCTTC,CASSPGAGYGYTF,TRBJ1-2,many,-,TRBV9
TGTGCCAGCAGCTCAGGACAGGGGGCGGTAAAACTGTTTTTT,CASSSGQGAVKLFF,TRBJ1-4,-,TRBD1,TRBV7-8
TGTGCCAGCAGTATCGGACAGACCTACGAGCAGTACTTC,CASSIGQTYEQYF,TRBJ2-7,-,-,TRBV6-5
TGTGCCAGCACTCGCGGGGGCTCCTACGAGCAGTACTTC,CASTRGGSYEQYF,TRBJ2-7,few,TRBD2,TRBV2